Shown below are 2 T cell receptor beta chains from a single sample sequenced in a study of T cell repertoires in cytomegalovirus infection. TCRdb re-derived calls from the reads in MiXCR, one entry per CDR3 protein. The sample lists some 300,000 distinct CDR3 sequences; roughly 15% were seen once. Material for sequencing was PBMCs. The source of these receptors is a human donor in good health (CMV status not recorded). Some clones in this sample may be carry-over from other donors' samples.

This clonotype was seen ten or more times. The chain joins TRBV10-3 to TRBJ1-2; 7 positions match TRBD1. This CDR3 region has 13 residues. The V gene end was trimmed by 4 bases and the J gene end by 6 bases; junction bases not matched to a gene: 5. Looked up from germline, CDR1 is ENHRY and CDR2 is SYGVKD. CDR3 sequence (DNA): TGTGCCATCAGTGGTTCGACAGGGCATGGCTACACCTTC. It is translated as CAISGSTGHGYTF.

V usage is TRBV12-3 or TRBV12-4 and J usage is TRBJ2-2; D uncertain. The CDR3 runs to 12 residues. Trimming removed 6 bases at V and 6 bases at J, with 8 bases between. CDR3 loop: CASSGSSGELFF. CDR3 in DNA: TGTGCCAGCAGCGGATCGTCCGGGGAGCTGTTTTTT.